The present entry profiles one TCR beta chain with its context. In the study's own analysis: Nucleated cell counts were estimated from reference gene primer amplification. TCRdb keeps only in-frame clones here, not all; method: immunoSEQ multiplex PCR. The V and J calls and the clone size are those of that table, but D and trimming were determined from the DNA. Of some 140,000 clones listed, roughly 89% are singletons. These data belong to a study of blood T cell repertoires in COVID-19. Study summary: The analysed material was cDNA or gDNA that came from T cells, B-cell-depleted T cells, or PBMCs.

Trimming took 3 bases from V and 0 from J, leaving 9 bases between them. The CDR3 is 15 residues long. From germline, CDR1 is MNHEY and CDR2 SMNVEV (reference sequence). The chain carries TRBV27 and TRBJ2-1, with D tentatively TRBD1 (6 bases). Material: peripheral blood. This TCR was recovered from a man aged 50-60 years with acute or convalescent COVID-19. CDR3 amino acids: CASSFGGSSYNEQFF. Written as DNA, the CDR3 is TGTGCCAGCAGTTTTGGGGGCTCCTCCTACAATGAGCAGTTCTTC.